The text below deals with one T cell receptor (beta chain). The antigen is unknown. The data were taken from a study of cytomegalovirus exposure and HLA in healthy donors. General observations from the study: Prediction of most subjects' HLA-A and HLA-B alleles by TCR beta sequences was reportedly accurate. The dataset shows that most TCR sequences were rare, while some public TCRs occurred in many donors.

CDR1 MDHEN and CDR2 SYDVKM come from the germline V gene. With 4 bases removed from V and 2 bases from J, the gap between germline ends came to 17 bases. The CDR3 has 16 amino acids. Researchers ran the PCR with 60 Vbeta and 13 Jbeta primers. TCRdb's table, derived via immunoSEQ multiplex PCR, lists solely in-frame clones and lacks some. Recorded for this sample: around 100,000 clones. Sequencing input: PBMCs. The sequence derives from a man between 35 and 55 years old in good health and CMV-seropositive. The chain couples TRBV28 to TRBJ1-2; D gene uncertain. The DNA of the CDR3 is TGTGCCAGCAGTTCCCTCGATCCAGAAAAAAACTATGGCTACACCTTC. As protein: CASSSLDPEKNYGYTF.